The 18 T cell receptor beta chains presented below share a single source sample, sequenced in a study of cytomegalovirus exposure and HLA in healthy donors. PCR primers comprised 60 Vbeta and 13 Jbeta primers. TCRdb's table, derived via immunoSEQ multiplex PCR, lists solely in-frame clones and lacks some. The table includes around 170,000 clones, around 86% detected once. Sequenced: PBMCs. These receptors were collected from a man between 40 and 49 years old in good health and CMV-seropositive.

The rearrangement uses TRBV2 and TRBJ1-1; D not certain. The CDR3 sequence is 13 residues long. The V gene's germline CDR1 is SNHLY and CDR2 FYNNEI. Trimming took off 6 bases at V and 4 bases at J, with 12 bases between the two ends. In DNA form, the CDR3 reads TGTGCCAGCAGCTGGGCCAGGCCCACTGAAGCTTTCTTT. Amino acid sequence: CASSWARPTEAFF.

This clone came up a few times. This same CDR3 is encoded by further DNA sequences in the sample. The chain combines TRBV2 with TRBJ1-1; 9 bases align to TRBD1. CDR3 length equals 14 residues. The ends lost 5 bases at V and 1 base at J; junction bases unmatched: 2. Germline V CDR1 and CDR2: SNHLY, FYNNEI. The CDR3: CASSKGQGNTEAFF. DNA of the CDR3: TGTGCCAGCAGTAAGGGACAGGGGAACACTGAAGCTTTCTTT.

Points on this clone: One end of the junction fails to match germline, which may point to a read error. The sample carries other DNA sequences with the same CDR3. This chain uses TRBV14 with TRBJ1-3, with D maybe TRBD1 (5 bases). This CDR3 has 14 residues. CDR1 is SGHDN, CDR2 FVKESK, per germline. The CDR3 region has the DNA TGTGCCAGCAGTCAAGCAGGGTCCGGAAACACCATATATTTT. Amino acid sequence: CASSQAGSGNTIYF. Full variable domain (remainder filled in from reference TRBV14 and TRBJ1-3): EAGVTQFPSHSVIEKGQTVTLRCDPISGHDNLYWYRRVMGKEIKFLLHFVKESKQDESGMPNNRFLAERTGGTYSTLKVQPAELEDSGVYFCASSQAGSGNTIYFGEGSWLTVV.

The chain couples TRBV7-9 to TRBJ1-4; a possible D gene is TRBD1 (5 bases). Between the trimmed V and J ends, which lost 4 bases and 4 bases, there was a span of 7 bases. The CDR3 has 13 amino acids. Germline lookup yields CDR1 SEHNR and CDR2 FQNEAQ (reference sequence). The CDR3 sequence is CASSSGFNEKLFF. As DNA, the CDR3 is TGTGCCAGCAGCTCAGGGTTTAATGAAAAACTGTTTTTT.

The chain recombines TRBV7-3 with TRBJ2-4, with 9 bases identical to TRBD2. Germline CDR1 SGHTA, CDR2 FQGTGA. The CDR3 is 22 residues long. Unmatched junction bases numbered 21, after V lost 2 bases and J lost 1 base. The CDR3 sequence is CASSLRGQERGASRRAKNIQYF. The CDR3, as DNA: TGTGCCAGCAGCTTACGGGGGCAAGAGCGGGGGGCCTCGAGGAGGGCCAAAAACATTCAGTACTTC.

This chain links TRBV4-2 with TRBJ2-7, with TRBD2 matching over 7 bases. The CDR3 spans 15 residues. Germline CDR1 is LGHNA and CDR2 is YNFKEQ. The ends lost 1 base at V and 5 bases at J; junction bases unmatched: 8. CDR3 region: CASSQAQRGFNEQYF. The CDR3 DNA reads TGTGCCAGCAGCCAAGCGCAGCGGGGCTTCAACGAGCAGTACTTC.

This rearrangement joins TRBV30 to TRBJ2-1; 7 bases agree with TRBD2. V dropped 2 bases and J dropped 8; count of bases not matched to a gene: 6. Germline V lookup: CDR1 GTSNPN, CDR2 SVGIG (reference sequence). The CDR3 runs 13 residues. The CDR3 is CAWSSGEGDEQFF. In nucleotides, the CDR3 is TGTGCCTGGAGTAGCGGGGAGGGAGATGAGCAGTTCTTC.

The CDR3 loop reads CASSDSGTFNYGYTF. The CDR3 bases are TGCGCCAGCAGCGACTCGGGAACCTTTAACTATGGCTACACCTTC. The chain carries TRBV4-3 and TRBJ1-2; D is ambiguous. The CDR3 has 15 residues. CDR1 and CDR2 from the germline V gene are LGHNA and YSLEER. The V and J ends lost 5 bases and 1 base respectively, with 14 bases between them.

The rearrangement joins TRBV4-3 to TRBJ2-5; no clear D. This CDR3 is 14 amino acids long. CDR1 and CDR2 from the germline V gene are LGHNA and YSLEER. The ends were cut back, 0 bases at V and 0 bases at J, with 5 bases in the middle. As DNA, the CDR3 is TGCGCCAGCAGCCAAGACCTAGACCAAGAGACCCAGTACTTC. This sequence encodes CASSQDLDQETQYF.

The chain links TRBV5-1 to TRBJ2-6; TRBD1 matches 7 bases. This CDR3 is built from 15 residues. Germline CDR1 SGHRS, CDR2 YFSETQ. Trimming at V came to 7 bases and at J to 0 bases, leaving 4 bases not matched to a gene. The CDR3 here is CASAPGGSGANVLTF. CDR3 nucleotide sequence: TGCGCCAGCGCTCCAGGGGGCTCTGGGGCCAACGTCCTGACTTTC.

The J gene is TRBJ1-2, the V gene TRBV30; D gene ambiguous. Trimming removed 4 bases at V and 3 bases at J, with 12 bases between. CDR1 is GTSNPN, CDR2 SVGIG, per germline (reference sequence). This CDR3 contains 13 residues. CDR3 sequence (DNA): TGTGCCTGGATCGCGGCAGTCCACTATGGCTACACCTTC. Amino acids: CAWIAAVHYGYTF.

The chain recombines TRBV12-1 with TRBJ2-5; whether TRBD2, the table's D call, matches the DNA was not checked. TRBV12-1 is listed as a pseudogene. This CDR3 contains 16 residues. The CDR3 sequence is CASSFPSGGVKETQYF. CDR3 nucleotide sequence: TGTGCCAGCAGCTTCCCTAGCGGGGGAGTTAAAGAGACCCAGTACTTC.

The V call is TRBV9, the J call TRBJ2-3; a weak D match, TRBD2 (7 bases). The V gene's germline CDR1 is SGDLS and CDR2 YYNGEE. Trimming cost V 0 bases and J 4 bases, with 15 bases left between them. The CDR3 has 16 residues. The DNA for the CDR3 is TGTGCCAGCAGCGTAGACGCAGGGAGGGGGGCAGATACGCAGTATTTT. Its protein product is CASSVDAGRGADTQYF.

This chain uses TRBV30 with TRBJ2-6, with a tentative D call TRBD2 (7 bases). The V and J ends lost 3 bases and 2 bases respectively, with 11 bases between them. The CDR3 is 15 amino acids. Germline CDR1 and CDR2: GTSNPN and SVGIG (reference sequence). The CDR3 DNA is TGTGCCTGGAGCCGAGGGGGGGCTGGGGCCAACGTCCTGACTTTC. Protein product: CAWSRGGAGANVLTF.

This chain joins TRBV7-2 and TRBJ2-3, with 10 nucleotides matching TRBD2. Germline V CDR1 and CDR2: SGHTA, FQGNSA. The CDR3 length is 17 residues. With 1 base clipped from V and 4 bases from J, the junction kept 8 bases outside the gene matches. The CDR3: CASSLGMSGGGADTQYF. The CDR3, as DNA: TGTGCCAGCAGCTTAGGAATGAGCGGGGGGGGAGCAGATACGCAGTATTTT. The whole variable domain, remainder taken from reference TRBV7-2 and TRBJ2-3, is GAGVSQSPSNKVTEKGKDVELRCDPISGHTALYWYRQSLGQGLEFLIYFQGNSAPDKSGLPSDRFSAERTGGSVSTLTIQRTQQEDSAVYLCASSLGMSGGGADTQYFGPGTRLTVL.

In this sample, this clone turned up a few times. The V gene is TRBV5-4, the J gene TRBJ2-7, with 9 nucleotides matching TRBD1. The CDR3 covers 14 residues. The junction had 7 bases not matched to a gene; V was cut back by 7 bases and J by 2 bases. In germline, CDR1 is SGHNT, CDR2 YYREEE (reference sequence). The CDR3, as DNA: TGTGCCAGCTACTTACAGGGGGCGGCCTACGAGCAGTACTTC. This gives the protein CASYLQGAAYEQYF.

V gene TRBV9 combines with J gene TRBJ1-2, with D perhaps TRBD1 (6 bases). V lost 6 bases, J lost 3 bases, and 9 bases lay in between. Germline V lookup: CDR1 SGDLS, CDR2 YYNGEE. CDR3 length: 12 residues. CDR3 bases: TGTGCCAGCAACAGGGAAGACTATGGCTACACCTTC. It encodes CASNREDYGYTF.

This clone turned up a few times. In DNA, the CDR3 is TGTGCCAGCATAGAAGCAACAGGTCAGCCCCAGCATTTT. It translates to CASIEATGQPQHF. The gene calls are TRBV6-1 and TRBJ1-5, with D possibly being TRBD1 (5 bases). Germline lookup yields CDR1 MNHNS and CDR2 SASEGT. The V and J ends lost 7 bases and 6 bases respectively, with 13 bases between them. The CDR3 length is 13 residues.